Each of the 23 T cell receptor beta chains below was sequenced from the same sample in a study of T-cell reconstitution after alpha-beta-depleted transplantation in children. Unique molecular identifiers were built into the TCRbeta library. TCRdb processed the PCR reads anew with MiXCR; each CDR3 protein has one entry. The repertoire has some 200,000 distinct CDR3 sequences, 6% to 7% of them found once; the top ten carry around 3.1%. Sequenced material: PBMCs from the stem cell graft donor, taken from the stem cell graft. The receptor source for this set is a human donor who donated a stem cell graft to a child with Wiskott-Aldrich syndrome.

This clonotype was detected ten times or more. The V call is TRBV20-1, the J call TRBJ2-1; no reliable D call. V was trimmed by 0 bases and J by 7 bases, leaving 22 bases between them. The CDR3 runs to 17 residues. Germline lookup yields CDR1 DFQATT and CDR2 SNEGSKA (reference sequence). The CDR3 DNA reads as TGCAGTGCTAGAGATCGGATTCGCCCCGGAAAGACGAATGAGCAGTTCTTC. Translating gives CSARDRIRPGKTNEQFF.

This clonotype was seen ten or more times. The rearrangement joins TRBV12-3 or TRBV12-4 to TRBJ1-1, with unresolved D. The CDR3 is 14 amino acids. Trimming removed 5 bases at V and 4 bases at J, with 14 bases between. DNA of the CDR3: TGTGCCAGCAGTCTGAGGGCAGGCGGCACTGAAGCTTTCTTT. Translating gives CASSLRAGGTEAFF.

The V and J genes are TRBV12-3 or TRBV12-4 and TRBJ2-1; maybe TRBD2 (5 bases). CDR3 length: 12 amino acids. V lost 5 bases, J lost 9 bases, and 11 bases lay in between. The CDR3, as DNA: TGTGCCAGCAGTCTCAACGCGGGTGAGCAGTTCTTC. Translated: CASSLNAGEQFF.

This clonotype was detected ten times or more. The genes are TRBV19 and TRBJ1-5, with a weak D call TRBD1 (5 bases). The CDR3 runs 13 residues. Germline lookup yields CDR1 LNHDA and CDR2 SQIVND (reference sequence). The V gene lost 3 bases and the J gene lost 7 bases, with 10 bases spanning the gap. The CDR3 DNA reads as TGTGCCAGTAGTATCGGGGGGGTACAGCCCCAGCATTTT. Its protein product is CASSIGGVQPQHF.

This clonotype was observed at least ten times. The chain combines TRBV29-1 with TRBJ1-4; a weak D match, TRBD1 (5 bases). The V gene's germline CDR1 is SQVTM and CDR2 ANQGSEA. V lost 6 bases to trimming and J lost 8 bases, with 22 bases between them. CDR3 size: 15 residues. CDR3 protein: CSVVWRSGRQEKLFF. The DNA of the CDR3 is TGCAGCGTCGTTTGGCGGTCCGGGAGACAGGAAAAACTGTTTTTT.

This clonotype was found a few times. The chain joins TRBV10-3 to TRBJ2-6; TRBD2 agrees at 12 bases. V dropped 6 bases and J dropped 4; count of bases not matched to a gene: 7. The CDR3 runs to 17 residues. Germline CDR1 reads ENHRY; CDR2 reads SYGVKD. The CDR3 DNA is TGTGCCATCAGATTCGGACTAGCGGGATCCGGGGCCAACGTCCTGACTTTC. Translation gives CAIRFGLAGSGANVLTF.

This clonotype was found many times. CDR3 in amino acids: CAMCPGPSQETQYF. DNA for the CDR3: TGTGCCATGTGCCCGGGACCCTCCCAAGAGACCCAGTACTTC. The chain employs TRBV10-3 and TRBJ2-5; D may correspond to TRBD1 or TRBD2 (5 bases each). Germline values: CDR1 ENHRY, CDR2 SYGVKD. Deletions cut 9 bases from V and 1 base from J, with 15 bases between. The CDR3 runs 14 residues.

This clonotype was detected only a few times. The chain carries TRBV2 and TRBJ1-2, with unresolved D. CDR3 length: 14 residues. The germline V and J ends were trimmed by 1 base and 5 bases, with 11 bases remaining between them. CDR1 is SNHLY and CDR2 is FYNNEI in the germline V gene. The DNA of the CDR3 is TGTGCCAGCAGTGAAGACCCCCTTTGGTATGGCTACACCTTC. Translation gives CASSEDPLWYGYTF.

In this sample, this clonotype turned up many times. J is TRBJ2-4 and V is TRBV6-5, with 8 bases identical to TRBD1. The CDR3 is made up of 17 amino acids. J was trimmed by 7 bases and V by 4 bases; bases with no gene match: 15. CDR1 and CDR2 (germline): MNHEY, SVGAGI. CDR3 sequence: CASSSLSGGGWLNIQYF. The CDR3 DNA is TGTGCCAGCAGTTCTTTATCAGGGGGCGGGTGGTTGAACATTCAGTACTTC.

This clonotype occurred many times. The chain has TRBV3-1 and TRBJ2-2; 12 bases are a match to TRBD2. This CDR3 has 15 residues. V was pared by 6 bases and J by 3 bases, with 2 bases of the junction left unmatched. Germline CDR1 is LGHDT and CDR2 is YNNKEL (reference sequence). The CDR3 region has the DNA TGTGCCAGCAGGCGGACTAGCGGGGACACCGGGGAGCTGTTTTTT. This encodes CASRRTSGDTGELFF.

The gene calls are TRBV5-1 and TRBJ1-4; D remains unclear. Trimming stripped 0 bases from V and 4 bases from J, with 7 bases between. The CDR3 spans 14 residues. Germline V gene lookup returns CDR1 SGHRS and CDR2 YFSETQ. CDR3 nucleotides: TGCGCCAGCAGCTTGGGACAAAATAATGAAAAACTGTTTTTT. This sequence encodes CASSLGQNNEKLFF.

This clonotype was picked up many times. At one boundary the junction diverges from the germline segment, which might be a read error. The J gene is TRBJ2-1, the V gene TRBV29-1, with a weak D call TRBD1 (6 bases). This CDR3 comprises 14 residues. Germline V gene lookup returns CDR1 SQVTM and CDR2 ANQGSEA. CDR3 sequence: CSDETGITYNEQFF. The CDR3 DNA is TGCAGCGATGAAACAGGGATTACCTACAATGAGCAGTTCTTC.

This chain links TRBV6-1 with TRBJ1-5; D possibly corresponds to TRBD1 (6 bases). The ends were cut back, 1 base at V and 7 bases at J, with 14 bases in the middle. The germline CDR1 and CDR2 sequences are MNHNS and SASEGT. The CDR3 is 15 amino acids. DNA for the CDR3: TGTGCCAGCAGTGAAGATATAAGGGGGACACAGCCCCAGCATTTT. As protein: CASSEDIRGTQPQHF.

This clonotype has just one count. The chain links TRBV3-1 to TRBJ1-1; D unclear. Looked up from germline, CDR1 is LGHDT and CDR2 is YNNKEL (reference sequence). CDR3 length: 15 amino acids. V was clipped by 5 bases and J by 1 base, with 14 bases between them. This CDR3 reads CASSSIGLQNTEAFF. Here the CDR3 DNA reads TGTGCCAGCAGCTCGATAGGACTACAGAACACTGAAGCTTTCTTT.

This clonotype was seen many times. The chain recombines TRBV24-1 with TRBJ2-5, with 10 bases identical to TRBD1. Trimming cost V 3 bases and J 1 base; bases outside gene matches: 1. The CDR3 sequence is 15 residues long. Germline V gene data show CDR1 as KGHDR and CDR2 as SFDVKD. The CDR3 spells CATSDRQGAQETQYF. The CDR3 nucleotides read TGTGCCACCAGTGATCGACAGGGGGCCCAAGAGACCCAGTACTTC.

There are many counts of this clonotype. V and J are TRBV6-5 and TRBJ1-5; D gene uncertain. The CDR3 covers 14 residues. V was clipped by 0 bases and J by 5 bases, with 8 bases between them. Per the germline V gene, CDR1 is MNHEY and CDR2 is SVGAGI. CDR3 amino acids: CASSYSKADQPQHF. The CDR3 DNA is TGTGCCAGCAGTTACTCGAAAGCGGATCAGCCCCAGCATTTT.

This clonotype came up many times. The chain uses TRBV20-1 and TRBJ1-2; 9 nucleotides line up with TRBD1. CDR1 and CDR2 from the germline V gene are DFQATT and SNEGSKA (reference sequence). The CDR3 totals 13 residues. The trim removed 3 bases at V and 5 bases at J, leaving 4 bases unmatched. The CDR3 nucleotides read TGCAGTGCTAGGCCGACAGGGGGGTATGGCTACACCTTC. Protein: CSARPTGGYGYTF.

This clonotype was detected ten times or more. The genes are TRBV20-1 and TRBJ1-3; TRBD1 agrees at 8 bases. Germline CDR1 and CDR2: DFQATT and SNEGSKA (reference sequence). V dropped 3 bases and J dropped 2; count of bases not matched to a gene: 9. This CDR3 region has 16 residues. CDR3 region: CSARFPGGRAGNTIYF. For the CDR3, the DNA is TGCAGTGCTAGGTTCCCAGGGGGCCGGGCTGGAAACACCATATATTTT.

This clonotype has a count of ten or more. The rearrangement links TRBV11-1 to TRBJ2-3; 14 bases map to TRBD2. This CDR3 spans 18 amino acids. Germline V gene data show CDR1 as SGHAT and CDR2 as FQDESV (reference sequence). After removal of 5 bases from V and 5 bases from J, the junction contained 12 bases not matched to a gene. CDR3 in amino acids: CASSPQGLAGVLGDTQYF. As DNA, the CDR3 is TGTGCCAGCAGCCCACAGGGACTAGCGGGAGTGTTGGGAGATACGCAGTATTTT.

The table lists this clonotype with many counts. The genes are TRBV30 and TRBJ2-1; D tentatively reads TRBD1 or TRBD2 (5 bases each). Trimming removed 4 bases from V and 1 base from J, with 17 bases in between. CDR3 size: 16 residues. Germline V gene sequence: CDR1 GTSNPN, CDR2 SVGIG (reference sequence). The CDR3 is CAWTRDRVGSYNEQFF. Written as DNA, the CDR3 is TGTGCCTGGACTCGGGACCGTGTAGGTTCCTACAATGAGCAGTTCTTC.

This clonotype appeared many times. The chain is built from TRBV12-3 or TRBV12-4 and TRBJ2-5, with 7 bases fitting TRBD2. The CDR3 totals 15 residues. J lost 4 bases, V lost 3 bases, and 8 bases had no gene match. The CDR3: CASSFFGLAGETQYF. The CDR3 DNA is TGTGCCAGCAGTTTCTTCGGGTTAGCGGGAGAGACCCAGTACTTC.

The rearrangement joins TRBV12-3 or TRBV12-4 to TRBJ2-2; TRBD1 agrees at 8 bases. The CDR3 is 19 residues long. Trimming took 10 bases from V and 0 from J; bases not matched to a gene: 19. The CDR3 coding sequence is TGTGCCATCAGCAGACGTTTAGGACAGGGCATCCCGAACACCGGGGAGCTGTTTTTT. As protein: CAISRRLGQGIPNTGELFF.

This clonotype has at least ten counts. CDR3 coding DNA: TGTGCCAGCACCCAGAACACTGAAGCTTTCTTT. Protein sequence: CASTQNTEAFF. This rearrangement joins TRBV12-3 or TRBV12-4 to TRBJ1-1; D unresolved. This CDR3 has 11 amino acids. V was clipped by 7 bases and J by 1 base, with 4 bases between them.